The 30 T cell receptor beta chains listed next were all sequenced from one sample in a study of blood T cell repertoires in COVID-19. Clones were sequenced by immunoSEQ multiplex PCR, and TCRdb holds only the in-frame ones, with some missing. The data contain some 260,000 clones, around 90% of them seen just once; the ten biggest clones take up 9.5% to 13%. The sequencing sample was made of peripheral blood. The receptors were sampled from a woman in her 70s with COVID-19, enrolled during active disease.

V is TRBV4-3 and J is TRBJ2-3, with TRBD2 as a possible D gene (6 bases). The germline gives CDR1 LGHNA, CDR2 YSLEER. V was pared by 1 base and J by 5 bases, with 16 bases between. The CDR3 totals 16 residues. The CDR3 reads CASSQGVGAGQDTQYF. The CDR3 nucleotides are TGCGCCAGCAGCCAAGGGGTGGGAGCGGGTCAAGATACGCAGTATTTT.

With regard to this clone: Relative to the germline gene, one junction end is altered; a read error may explain this. The V call is TRBV11-2, the J call TRBJ1-4, with unresolved D. CDR1 is SGHAT and CDR2 is FQNNGV in the germline V gene. This CDR3 comprises 11 residues. DNA for the CDR3: TGTGCCAGCAGCGGCCGGGAGGACGTCGTTTTT. Translation gives CASSGREDVVF.

This clone was seen just once. The chain carries TRBV4-3 and TRBJ1-2; 8 bases line up with TRBD1. CDR3 size: 14 residues. The J segment lost 3 bases and the V segment lost 3 bases, leaving 3 bases of the junction unmatched. Germline loops: CDR1 LGHNA, CDR2 YSLEER. The CDR3 is CASSHLGQDYGYTF. The CDR3 coding sequence is TGCGCCAGCAGCCACCTGGGACAGGACTATGGCTACACCTTC.

This sequence joins TRBV5-1 and TRBJ2-2; 7 nucleotides line up with TRBD1. After removal of 1 base from V and 4 bases from J, the junction contained 7 bases not matched to a gene. CDR3 length: 16 residues. Germline lookup yields CDR1 SGHRS and CDR2 YFSETQ. CDR3 sequence reads: CASSLILAGGTGELFF. Here the CDR3 DNA reads TGCGCCAGCAGCTTGATTTTGGCAGGGGGCACCGGGGAGCTGTTTTTT.

The rearrangement joins TRBV14 to TRBJ1-6; TRBD1 aligns across 7 bases. V was pared by 0 bases and J by 6 bases, with 8 bases of the junction left unmatched. Per the germline V gene, CDR1 is SGHDN and CDR2 is FVKESK. The CDR3 sequence is 17 residues long. CDR3 DNA: TGTGCCAGCAGCCAAGATATAGGGGGCTGGGGTAATTCACCCCTCCACTTT. It translates to CASSQDIGGWGNSPLHF.

This chain connects TRBV5-5 to TRBJ2-1; 7 nucleotides align to TRBD2. V dropped 2 bases and J dropped 4; count of bases not matched to a gene: 3. CDR1 SGHKS and CDR2 YYEKEE come from the germline V gene (reference sequence). The CDR3 runs to 14 residues. The CDR3 here is CASSLSGAYNEQFF. The CDR3 DNA reads TGTGCCAGCAGCTTAAGCGGGGCTTACAATGAGCAGTTCTTC.

The chain couples TRBV28 to TRBJ2-1; 8 bases align to TRBD1. With V trimmed by 5 bases and J by 0 bases, 3 bases remained unmatched. This CDR3 spans 15 amino acids. Germline CDR1 reads MDHEN; CDR2 reads SYDVKM. The CDR3 reads CASSLTGGSYNEQFF. The CDR3 DNA is TGTGCCAGCAGTCTCACAGGGGGCTCCTACAATGAGCAGTTCTTC.

The V and J genes are TRBV28 and TRBJ1-5, with 9 bases that match TRBD1. Germline CDR1 and CDR2: MDHEN and SYDVKM. V was pared by 4 bases and J by 3 bases, with 7 bases of the junction left unmatched. The CDR3 has 16 residues. The CDR3 is CASSSPTGGANQPQHF. DNA for the CDR3: TGTGCCAGCAGTTCGCCGACAGGGGGGGCCAATCAGCCCCAGCATTTT.

The V and J genes are TRBV19 and TRBJ2-1; 7 bases fit TRBD2. Germline V lookup: CDR1 LNHDA, CDR2 SQIVND (reference sequence). This CDR3 region has 11 residues. Trimming removed 4 bases from V and 9 bases from J; junction bases left unmatched: 0. The CDR3 nucleotides read TGTGCCAGTAGTACGGGGGGTGAGCAGTTCTTC. Protein: CASSTGGEQFF. The full variable domain, rest sourced from reference TRBV19 and TRBJ2-1, is DGGITQSPKYLFRKEGQNVTLSCEQNLNHDAMYWYRQDPGQGLRLIYYSQIVNDFQKGDIAEGYSVSREKKESFPLTVTSAQKNPTAFYLCASSTGGEQFFGPGTRLTVL.

The chain is built from TRBV29-1 and TRBJ1-2; 8 nucleotides agree with TRBD1. Trimming cost V 3 bases and J 2 bases; bases outside gene matches: 8. Germline values: CDR1 SQVTM, CDR2 ANQGSEA. CDR3 length: 15 amino acids. The CDR3 coding sequence is TGCAGCGTTGATAGAGACAGGGGAGGGAACTATGGCTACACCTTC. It codes for CSVDRDRGGNYGYTF.

V gene TRBV28 combines with J gene TRBJ1-5; D is unresolved. CDR3 size: 14 residues. Deletions cut 5 bases from V and 7 bases from J, with 15 bases between. Germline CDR1 MDHEN, CDR2 SYDVKM. DNA of the CDR3: TGTGCCAGCAGTGTAAGTAATGGCGGGCAGCCCCAGCATTTT. It translates to CASSVSNGGQPQHF.

V usage is TRBV7-3 and J usage is TRBJ1-2, with D possibly being TRBD1 (5 bases). CDR1 and CDR2 (germline): SGHTA, FQGTGA. Trimming left V 2 bases short and J 0 bases short, with 13 bases between. The CDR3 loop spans 16 amino acids. CDR3 bases: TGTGCCAGCAGCTTAGTGGCGGGGCAGACTAACTATGGCTACACCTTC. Protein product: CASSLVAGQTNYGYTF.

The chain uses TRBV18 and TRBJ1-6; 12 positions agree with TRBD1. V lost 3 bases, J lost 10 bases, and 10 bases stayed unmatched. The CDR3 loop spans 17 amino acids. In germline, CDR1 is KGHSH, CDR2 LQKENI. The CDR3 DNA reads TGTGCCAGCTCACCTTCCGGGACAGGGGGCGCGAGGTCACCCCTCCACTTT. This translates into CASSPSGTGGARSPLHF.

The chain recombines TRBV11-2 with TRBJ2-1, with D tentatively TRBD2 (5 bases). V shed 1 base and J shed 2 bases, with 12 bases lying between them. The CDR3 contains 16 residues. The germline V gene encodes CDR1 SGHAT and CDR2 FQNNGV. The CDR3 protein is CASSLGSLAPYNEQFF. The CDR3 DNA reads as TGTGCCAGCAGCTTAGGAAGTCTAGCCCCCTACAATGAGCAGTTCTTC. Variable domain in full (rest from reference TRBV11-2 and TRBJ2-1): EAGVAQSPRYKIIEKRQSVAFWCNPISGHATLYWYQQILGQGPKLLIQFQNNGVVDDSQLPKDRFSAERLKGVDSTLKIQPAKLEDSAVYLCASSLGSLAPYNEQFFGPGTRLTVL.

The CDR3 is CASSSTTPGGRAYNEQFF. The CDR3 nucleotides are TGTGCCAGCAGCTCAACAACGCCGGGAGGGAGGGCCTACAATGAGCAGTTCTTC. V is TRBV5-8 and J is TRBJ2-1; 8 bases map to TRBD2. Germline assignment: CDR1 SGHTS and CDR2 YDEGEE. V trimming: 3 bases; J trimming: 2 bases; junction bases outside the gene matches: 13. The CDR3 is 18 amino acids.

J is TRBJ2-1 and V is TRBV14; 8 nucleotides line up with TRBD2. The germline CDR1 and CDR2 sequences are SGHDN and FVKESK. The CDR3 runs 16 residues. With 3 bases clipped from V and 9 bases from J, the junction kept 13 bases outside the gene matches. CDR3: CASSQYLQGLVIEQFF. CDR3 DNA: TGTGCCAGCAGCCAGTATCTCCAGGGACTAGTAATTGAGCAGTTCTTC.

CDR3: CASSVGAVPGYGYTF. The DNA for the CDR3 is TGTGCCAGCAGCGTAGGGGCAGTCCCTGGCTATGGCTACACCTTC. This chain uses TRBV9 with TRBJ1-2; the D is unclear. This CDR3 spans 15 amino acids. Germline CDR1 and CDR2: SGDLS and YYNGEE. The germline V and J ends were trimmed by 0 bases and 4 bases, with 13 bases remaining between them.

Here the CDR3 DNA reads TGTGCCACCAGCAGGGTTCTGGGACAGGCCCTCTATGGCTACACCTTC. Protein sequence: CATSRVLGQALYGYTF. The chain recombines TRBV15 with TRBJ1-2, with 8 bases matching TRBD1. Germline V gives CDR1 LNHNV, CDR2 YYDKDF (reference sequence). This CDR3 has 16 amino acids. Trimming took 3 bases from V and 4 from J; bases not matched to a gene: 10. The full variable domain, its missing parts supplied by reference TRBV15 and TRBJ1-2, is DAMVIQNPRYQVTQFGKPVTLSCSQTLNHNVMYWYQQKSSQAPKLLFHYYDKDFNNEADTPDNFQSRRPNTSFCFLDIRSPGLGDTAMYLCATSRVLGQALYGYTFGSGTRLTVV.

J is TRBJ1-2 and V is TRBV18; D may be TRBD1 (5 bases). This CDR3 comprises 14 residues. The germline V gene has CDR1 KGHSH and CDR2 LQKENI. Trimming shortened V by 4 bases and J by 0 bases, and 9 bases separated the two germline ends. CDR3 loop: CASSRGDTNYGYTF. CDR3 in DNA: TGTGCCAGCTCACGGGGCGATACTAACTATGGCTACACCTTC.

The chain links TRBV29-1 to TRBJ2-7; TRBD1 might be the D (5 bases). This CDR3 is 11 amino acids long. The V end lost 5 bases, the J end lost 4 bases, and 9 bases lay between the germline ends. Germline CDR1 is SQVTM and CDR2 is ANQGSEA. The CDR3 coding sequence is TGCAGCGTTTTTGCAGGGTACGAGCAGTACTTC. Its translation: CSVFAGYEQYF.

The chain is built from TRBV1 and TRBJ2-1; the table calls TRBD2, which could not be checked here. TRBV1 is noted as a pseudogene. The CDR3 covers 18 residues. The CDR3 DNA sequence: TGCACCAGCAGCCAAGTGACTAGCGGGGCGAGCTCCTACAATGAGCAGTTCTTC. Its protein is CTSSQVTSGASSYNEQFF.

The chain has TRBV5-1 and TRBJ2-1; D perhaps matches TRBD2 (7 bases). CDR3 length equals 15 residues. The germline V gene has CDR1 SGHRS and CDR2 YFSETQ. With 4 bases removed from V and 9 bases from J, the gap between germline ends came to 20 bases. The CDR3 bases are TGCGCCAGCAGCCCCGGACTAGGGGGGGTTCGTGAGCAGTTCTTC. This sequence encodes CASSPGLGGVREQFF.

The rearrangement links TRBV5-1 to TRBJ2-5, with TRBD2 as a possible D gene (5 bases). The germline gives CDR1 SGHRS, CDR2 YFSETQ. The CDR3 length is 15 residues. The V gene lost 0 bases and the J gene lost 2 bases, with 11 bases spanning the gap. The DNA of the CDR3 is TGCGCCAGCAGCTTGGGATGGGAGAGACAAGAGACCCAGTACTTC. The encoded protein is CASSLGWERQETQYF.

This clone came up once. The rearrangement links TRBV12-5 to TRBJ2-1, with 9 bases matching TRBD2. The length of the CDR3 is 17 residues. The V gene's germline CDR1 is LGHNT and CDR2 FRNRAP. Trimming removed 2 bases from V and 1 base from J; junction bases left unmatched: 6. CDR3: CASGLPSGAISYNEQFF. The CDR3, as DNA: TGTGCTAGTGGTTTGCCTAGCGGGGCAATTTCCTACAATGAGCAGTTCTTC.

The chain recombines TRBV30 with TRBJ1-1; the D is unclear. V was clipped by 5 bases and J by 1 base, with 8 bases between them. Germline values: CDR1 GTSNPN, CDR2 SVGIG (reference sequence). The CDR3 length is 12 residues. The CDR3 spells CAWALGNTEAFF. The CDR3 DNA reads as TGTGCCTGGGCACTTGGGAACACTGAAGCTTTCTTT.

The chain joins TRBV6-6 to TRBJ2-2; 11 bases are shared with TRBD2. Germline-derived CDR1 and CDR2 are MNHNY and SVGAGI (reference sequence). Unmatched junction bases numbered 7, after V lost 7 bases and J lost 3 bases. The CDR3 is 16 amino acids. The chain's CDR3 is CASTTGTSGDTGELFF. CDR3 in DNA: TGTGCCAGCACCACCGGGACTAGCGGTGACACCGGGGAGCTGTTTTTT.

This chain links TRBV3-1 (or the pseudogene TRBV3-2) with TRBJ1-5; D possibly corresponds to TRBD1 (6 bases). V lost 4 bases and J 4 bases, leaving 11 bases between the germline ends. The CDR3 covers 14 residues. Germline V gene lookup returns CDR1 LGHDT and CDR2 YNNKEL (reference sequence). CDR3 sequence: CASSRSGANQPQHF. DNA of the CDR3: TGTGCCAGCAGCCGATCAGGGGCAAATCAGCCCCAGCATTTT.

V is TRBV19 and J is TRBJ2-1, with D unresolved. Germline CDR1 and CDR2: LNHDA and SQIVND (reference sequence). Trimming left V 1 base short and J 4 bases short, with 8 bases between. CDR3 size: 14 residues. The CDR3 loop reads CASSIGQAYNEQFF. CDR3 DNA sequence: TGTGCCAGTAGTATAGGTCAGGCGTACAATGAGCAGTTCTTC.

The rearrangement joins TRBV4-3 to TRBJ2-7; perhaps TRBD2 as D (5 bases). CDR1 and CDR2 from the germline V gene are LGHNA and YSLEER. The CDR3 is made up of 12 amino acids. The V end was cut by 0 bases, the J end by 9 bases, with 9 bases between. CDR3 DNA: TGCGCCAGCAGCCAAGATGGACGGGGGCAGTACTTC. Translating gives CASSQDGRGQYF.

The chain couples TRBV7-9 to TRBJ1-6; D remains ambiguous. CDR3 length: 15 amino acids. V lost 5 bases and J 8 bases, leaving 16 bases between the germline ends. Germline V gene sequence: CDR1 SEHNR, CDR2 FQNEAQ (reference sequence). The CDR3 coding sequence is TGTGCCAGCAGCATCGGAGGCACGTCGGATTCACCCCTCCACTTT. It yields the protein CASSIGGTSDSPLHF.